The present T cell receptor (beta chain) was sequenced within a study of CD8+ T cells in alopecia areata. Study-wide context: Treatment comprised oral tofacitinib, 5 to 10 mg twice daily, in treated patients. Notes on the study in general: Clonality exceeded that of normal scalp in lesional scalp, most notably in alopecia totalis/universalis.

As part of sample collection, lesional scalp punch biopsies and peripheral blood were taken from alopecia areata patients. Germline V gene sequence: CDR1 DFQATT, CDR2 SNEGSKA (reference sequence). CDR3 length: 11 residues. V was pared by 7 bases and J by 0 bases, with 5 bases between. This clone was found once. Its target is not known. Extraction of RNA preceded its reverse transcription into cDNA, which served as the sequencing template. Generated by immunoSEQ multiplex PCR, the TCRdb table keeps only in-frame clones and is missing some. This sample has roughly 200,000 clones, with 50% to 70% found just once.

This receptor was obtained from a human donor with alopecia areata. This sample comprised CD4+ T cells sorted from blood, obtained at week 0. The chain employs TRBV20-1 and TRBJ2-3; no clear D. CDR3 in DNA: TGCAGTGTACCTAGCACAGATACGCAGTATTTT. As protein: CSVPSTDTQYF.